This record concerns one T cell receptor beta chain sequence. Its antigen is currently unknown. Genomic DNA from each subset was divided evenly over several immunoSEQ plates. In the study's own analysis: Filtering differed because ImmunoSEQ produced junction-only sequences that carried no quality scores. Repertoires were generated with immunoSEQ multiplex PCR, while TCRdb's copy carries only in-frame clones and drops some. V and J calls and clone size are those listed in that table; D and trimming were worked out from the DNA. In the table there are some 500,000 clones, approximately 95% of which are singletons. This entry comes from a study of shared clonotypes between healthy human individuals. General study points: Non-shared clonotypes had lower generation probabilities than those shared by all four donors. Clonotype sharing among donors, it was expected, would be affected by sequencing depth.

Germline loops: CDR1 SGHRS, CDR2 YFSETQ. Between the trimmed V and J ends, which lost 3 bases and 7 bases, there was a span of 2 bases. CDR3 length: 11 amino acids. This chain joins TRBV5-1 and TRBJ1-6, with no clear D. Sequencing used naive CD4+ T cells sorted from blood. Subset meaning: CD45RA+ positively selected. This clonotype originated in a woman aged 30 to 39 in good health. In DNA form, the CDR3 reads TGCGCCAGCAGCTCAAATTCACCCCTCCACTTT. The encoded protein is CASSSNSPLHF.